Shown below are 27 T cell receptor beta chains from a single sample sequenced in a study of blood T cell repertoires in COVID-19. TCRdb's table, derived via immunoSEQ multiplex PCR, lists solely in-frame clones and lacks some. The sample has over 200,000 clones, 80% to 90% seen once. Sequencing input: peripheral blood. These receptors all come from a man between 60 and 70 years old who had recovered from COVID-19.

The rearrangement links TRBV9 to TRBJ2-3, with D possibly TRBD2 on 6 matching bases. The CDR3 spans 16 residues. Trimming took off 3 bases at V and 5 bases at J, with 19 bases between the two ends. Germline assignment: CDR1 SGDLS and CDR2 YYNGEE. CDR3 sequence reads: CASSASLVLALDTQYF. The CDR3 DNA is TGTGCCAGCAGCGCCTCCTTAGTACTAGCCTTAGATACGCAGTATTTT. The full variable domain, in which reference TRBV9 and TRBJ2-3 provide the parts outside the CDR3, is DSGVTQTPKHLITATGQRVTLRCSPRSGDLSVYWYQQSLDQGLQFLIQYYNGEERAKGNILERFSAQQFPDLHSELNLSSLELGDSALYFCASSASLVLALDTQYFGPGTRLTVL.

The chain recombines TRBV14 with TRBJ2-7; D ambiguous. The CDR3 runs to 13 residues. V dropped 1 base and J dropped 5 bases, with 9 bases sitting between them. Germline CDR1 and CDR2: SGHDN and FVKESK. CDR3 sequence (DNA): TGTGCCAGCAGCCAAGTTTTACAAAACGAGCAGTACTTC. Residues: CASSQVLQNEQYF. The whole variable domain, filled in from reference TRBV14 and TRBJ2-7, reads EAGVTQFPSHSVIEKGQTVTLRCDPISGHDNLYWYRRVMGKEIKFLLHFVKESKQDESGMPNNRFLAERTGGTYSTLKVQPAELEDSGVYFCASSQVLQNEQYFGPGTRLTVT.

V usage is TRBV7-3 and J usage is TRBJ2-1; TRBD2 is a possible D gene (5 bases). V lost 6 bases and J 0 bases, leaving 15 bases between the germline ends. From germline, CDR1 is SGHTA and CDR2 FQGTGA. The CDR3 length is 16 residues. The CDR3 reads CASSYSLASSYNEQFF. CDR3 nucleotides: TGTGCCAGCAGTTACTCCCTAGCCAGCTCCTACAATGAGCAGTTCTTC. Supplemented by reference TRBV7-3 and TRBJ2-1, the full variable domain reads GAGVSQTPSNKVTEKGKYVELRCDPISGHTALYWYRQSLGQGPEFLIYFQGTGAADDSGLPNDRFFAVRPEGSVSTLKIQRTERGDSAVYLCASSYSLASSYNEQFFGPGTRLTVL.

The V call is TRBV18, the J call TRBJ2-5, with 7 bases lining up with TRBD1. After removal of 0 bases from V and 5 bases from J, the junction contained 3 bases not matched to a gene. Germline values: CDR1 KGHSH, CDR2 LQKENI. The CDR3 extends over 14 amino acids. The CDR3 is CASSPPGTAETQYF. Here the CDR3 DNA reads TGTGCCAGCTCACCACCTGGGACAGCGGAGACCCAGTACTTC.

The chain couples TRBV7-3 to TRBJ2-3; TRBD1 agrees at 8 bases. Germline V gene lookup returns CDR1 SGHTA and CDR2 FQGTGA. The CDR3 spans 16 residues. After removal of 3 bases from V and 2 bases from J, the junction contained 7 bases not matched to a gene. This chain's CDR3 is CASSFTGGLPTDTQYF. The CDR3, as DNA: TGTGCCAGCAGCTTCACAGGGGGTCTCCCCACAGATACGCAGTATTTT.

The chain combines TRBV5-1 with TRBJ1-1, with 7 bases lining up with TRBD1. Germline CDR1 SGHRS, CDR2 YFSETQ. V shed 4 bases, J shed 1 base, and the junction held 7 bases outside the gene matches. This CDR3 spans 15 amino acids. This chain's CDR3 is CASSLTGKANTEAFF. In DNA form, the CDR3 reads TGCGCCAGCAGCCTGACAGGGAAGGCGAACACTGAAGCTTTCTTT.

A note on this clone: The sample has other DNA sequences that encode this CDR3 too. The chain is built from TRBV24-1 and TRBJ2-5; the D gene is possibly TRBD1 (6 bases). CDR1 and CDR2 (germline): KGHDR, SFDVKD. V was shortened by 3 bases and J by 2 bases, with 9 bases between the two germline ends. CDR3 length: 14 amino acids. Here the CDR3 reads CATSDPGQQETQYF. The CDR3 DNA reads TGTGCCACCAGTGATCCCGGACAGCAAGAGACCCAGTACTTC.

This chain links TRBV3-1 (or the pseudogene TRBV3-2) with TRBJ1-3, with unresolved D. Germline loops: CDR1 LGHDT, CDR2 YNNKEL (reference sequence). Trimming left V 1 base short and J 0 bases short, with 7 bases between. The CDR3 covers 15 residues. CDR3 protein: CASSQGLPSGNTIYF. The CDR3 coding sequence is TGTGCCAGCAGCCAAGGACTCCCCTCTGGAAACACCATATATTTT.

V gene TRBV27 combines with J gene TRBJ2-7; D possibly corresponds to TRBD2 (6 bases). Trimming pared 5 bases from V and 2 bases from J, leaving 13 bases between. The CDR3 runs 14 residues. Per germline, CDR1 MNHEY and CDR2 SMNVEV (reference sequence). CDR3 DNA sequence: TGTGCCAGCAGTCGGGGGAGCTGGACCTACGAGCAGTACTTC. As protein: CASSRGSWTYEQYF.

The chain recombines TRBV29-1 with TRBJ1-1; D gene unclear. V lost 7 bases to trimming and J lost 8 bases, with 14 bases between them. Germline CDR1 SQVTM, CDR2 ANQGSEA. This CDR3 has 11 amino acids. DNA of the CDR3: TGCAGCGGAGCCCCGCGGGTCGAAGCTTTCTTT. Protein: CSGAPRVEAFF.

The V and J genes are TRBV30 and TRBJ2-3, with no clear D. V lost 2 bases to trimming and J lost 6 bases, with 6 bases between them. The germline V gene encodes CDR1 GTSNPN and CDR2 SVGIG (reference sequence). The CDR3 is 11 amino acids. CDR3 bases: TGTGCCTGGAGTCCCCAGGATACGCAGTATTTT. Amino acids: CAWSPQDTQYF.

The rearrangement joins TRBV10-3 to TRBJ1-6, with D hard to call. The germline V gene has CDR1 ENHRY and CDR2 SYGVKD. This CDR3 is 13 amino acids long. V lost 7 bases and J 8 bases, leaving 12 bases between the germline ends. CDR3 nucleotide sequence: TGTGCCATCACTGGCAGTCGGGATTCACCCCTCCACTTT. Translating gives CAITGSRDSPLHF.

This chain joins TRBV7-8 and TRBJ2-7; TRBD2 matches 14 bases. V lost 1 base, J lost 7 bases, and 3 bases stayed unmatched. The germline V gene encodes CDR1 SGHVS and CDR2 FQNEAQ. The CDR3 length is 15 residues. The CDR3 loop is CASSLEWTSGREQYF. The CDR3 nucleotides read TGTGCCAGCAGCTTAGAATGGACTAGCGGGAGGGAGCAGTACTTC.

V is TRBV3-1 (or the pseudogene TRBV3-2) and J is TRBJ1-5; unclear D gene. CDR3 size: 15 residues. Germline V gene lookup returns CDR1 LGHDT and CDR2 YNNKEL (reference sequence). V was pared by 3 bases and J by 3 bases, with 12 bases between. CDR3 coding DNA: TGTGCCAGCAGCCATGGGCGGGGAAACAATCAGCCCCAGCATTTT. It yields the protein CASSHGRGNNQPQHF.

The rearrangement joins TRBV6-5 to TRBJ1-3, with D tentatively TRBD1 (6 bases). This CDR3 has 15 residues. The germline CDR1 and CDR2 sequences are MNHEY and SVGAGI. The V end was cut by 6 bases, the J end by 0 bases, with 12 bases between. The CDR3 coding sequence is TGTGCCAGCAGACAGGGTAGCCCCTCTGGAAACACCATATATTTT. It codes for CASRQGSPSGNTIYF.

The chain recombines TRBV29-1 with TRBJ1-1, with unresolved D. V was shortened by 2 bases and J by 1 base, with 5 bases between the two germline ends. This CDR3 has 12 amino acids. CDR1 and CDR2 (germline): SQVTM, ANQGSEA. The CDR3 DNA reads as TGCAGCGTTGAAAGCGGGAACACTGAAGCTTTCTTT. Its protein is CSVESGNTEAFF. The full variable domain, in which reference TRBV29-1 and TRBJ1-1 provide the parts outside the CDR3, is SAVISQKPSRDICQRGTSLTIQCQVDSQVTMMFWYRQQPGQSLTLIATANQGSEATYESGFVIDKFPISRPNLTFSTLTVSNMSPEDSSIYLCSVESGNTEAFFGQGTRLTVV.

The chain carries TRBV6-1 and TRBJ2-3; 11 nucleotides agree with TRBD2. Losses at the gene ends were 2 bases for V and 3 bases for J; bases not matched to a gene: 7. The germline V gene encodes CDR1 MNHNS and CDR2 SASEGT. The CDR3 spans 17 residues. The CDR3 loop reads CASSENVAGGQTDTQYF. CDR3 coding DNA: TGTGCCAGCAGTGAAAATGTAGCGGGGGGGCAGACAGATACGCAGTATTTT.

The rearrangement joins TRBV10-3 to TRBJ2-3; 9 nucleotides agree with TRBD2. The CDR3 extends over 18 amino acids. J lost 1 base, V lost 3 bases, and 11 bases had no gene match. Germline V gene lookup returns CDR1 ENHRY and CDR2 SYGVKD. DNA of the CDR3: TGTGCCATCAGTGAAGGGTACGGACTAGCGATCGGCACAGATACGCAGTATTTT. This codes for CAISEGYGLAIGTDTQYF.

CDR3 nucleotides: TGTGCCAGCAGCCCCGGACAGGGGGTAAAGGACACTGAAGCTTTCTTT. Amino acid sequence: CASSPGQGVKDTEAFF. This chain joins TRBV3-1 (or the pseudogene TRBV3-2) and TRBJ1-1; 10 bases fit TRBD1. Losses at the gene ends were 4 bases for V and 3 bases for J; bases not matched to a gene: 8. The CDR3 contains 16 residues. Germline V gene sequence: CDR1 LGHDT, CDR2 YNNKEL (reference sequence).

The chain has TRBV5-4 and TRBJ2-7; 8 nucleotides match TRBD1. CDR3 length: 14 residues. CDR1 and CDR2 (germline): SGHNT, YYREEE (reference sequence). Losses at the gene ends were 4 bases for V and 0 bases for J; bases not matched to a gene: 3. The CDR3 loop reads CASSRQGSSYEQYF. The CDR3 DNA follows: TGTGCCAGCAGCCGACAGGGGAGCTCCTACGAGCAGTACTTC.

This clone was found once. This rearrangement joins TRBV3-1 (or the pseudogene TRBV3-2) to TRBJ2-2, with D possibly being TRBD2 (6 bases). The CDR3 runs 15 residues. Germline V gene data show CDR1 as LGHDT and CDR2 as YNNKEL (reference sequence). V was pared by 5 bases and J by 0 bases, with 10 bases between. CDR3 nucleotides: TGTGCCAGCAGCTTGGGACTTGCGAACACCGGGGAGCTGTTTTTT. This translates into CASSLGLANTGELFF.

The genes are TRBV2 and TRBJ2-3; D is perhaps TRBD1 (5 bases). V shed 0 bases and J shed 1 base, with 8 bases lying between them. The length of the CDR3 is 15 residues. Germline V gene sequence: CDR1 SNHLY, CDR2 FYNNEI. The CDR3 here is CASSEAPRGTDTQYF. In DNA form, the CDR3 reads TGTGCCAGCAGTGAAGCGCCCAGGGGCACAGATACGCAGTATTTT.

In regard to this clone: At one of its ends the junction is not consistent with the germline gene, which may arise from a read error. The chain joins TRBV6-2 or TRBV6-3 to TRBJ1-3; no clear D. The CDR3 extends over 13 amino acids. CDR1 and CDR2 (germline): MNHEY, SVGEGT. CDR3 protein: CASSHSSGNTIYF. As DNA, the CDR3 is TGTGCCAGCAGTCACTCGTCGGGAAACACCATATATTTT.

CDR3 sequence reads: CAWSVKGTSGTDTQYF. Here the CDR3 DNA reads TGTGCCTGGAGTGTAAAAGGGACTAGCGGCACAGATACGCAGTATTTT. V gene TRBV30 combines with J gene TRBJ2-3, with TRBD2 identical over 10 bases. The CDR3 covers 16 residues. Per germline, CDR1 GTSNPN and CDR2 SVGIG (reference sequence). J was trimmed by 1 base and V by 0 bases; bases with no gene match: 4.

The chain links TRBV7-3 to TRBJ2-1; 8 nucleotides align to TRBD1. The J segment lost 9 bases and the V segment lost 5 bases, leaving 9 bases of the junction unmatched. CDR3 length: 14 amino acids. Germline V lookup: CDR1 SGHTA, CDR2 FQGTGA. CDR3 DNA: TGTGCCAGCAGCCCACAGGGGGTAGAAGGTGAGCAGTTCTTC. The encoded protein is CASSPQGVEGEQFF.

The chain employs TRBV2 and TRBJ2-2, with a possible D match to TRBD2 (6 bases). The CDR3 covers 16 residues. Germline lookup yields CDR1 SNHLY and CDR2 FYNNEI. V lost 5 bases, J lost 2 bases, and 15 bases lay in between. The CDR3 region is CASSRWGLSNTGELFF. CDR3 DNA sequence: TGTGCCAGCAGTCGTTGGGGACTCAGCAACACCGGGGAGCTGTTTTTT.

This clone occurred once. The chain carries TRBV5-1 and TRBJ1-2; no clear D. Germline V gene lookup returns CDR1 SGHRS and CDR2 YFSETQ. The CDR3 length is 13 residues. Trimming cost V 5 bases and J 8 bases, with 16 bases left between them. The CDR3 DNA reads TGCGCCAGCAGAACCGTACTTGGAGACGGCTACACCTTC. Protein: CASRTVLGDGYTF.